These 30 T cell receptor beta chains originate from one sample sequenced in a study of T-cell reconstitution after alpha-beta-depleted transplantation in children. Unique molecular identifiers tagged the TCRbeta library. TCRdb passed the PCR reads through MiXCR, listing each CDR3 protein once. The sample contains 800,000 to 1,000,000 distinct CDR3 sequences, roughly 29% of which appear only once. Sample: PBMCs, mostly from graft donor cells, taken 360 days after TCRalphabeta/CD19-depleted stem cell transplant. Receptors originate from a boy under two years old who had a stem cell transplant for SCID, so the T cells may come from the graft donor.

This clonotype was seen many times. The V call is TRBV6-5, the J call TRBJ2-1; possibly TRBD2 for D (7 bases). Trimming removed 4 bases at V and 7 bases at J, with 14 bases between. The CDR3 runs to 14 residues. CDR1 MNHEY and CDR2 SVGAGI come from the germline V gene. The CDR3 nucleotides read TGTGCCAGCAGTTGGTTCGGGGGGCCGAATGAGCAGTTCTTC. Residues: CASSWFGGPNEQFF.

In its sample, this clonotype was seen a few times. The chain carries TRBV9 and TRBJ2-1; either TRBD1 or TRBD2 may supply D (6 bases each). This CDR3 spans 12 amino acids. Germline assignment: CDR1 SGDLS and CDR2 YYNGEE. Trimming shortened V by 0 bases and J by 13 bases, and 11 bases separated the two germline ends. The CDR3 is CASSVGPGAQFF. CDR3 coding DNA: TGTGCCAGCAGCGTAGGCCCGGGGGCTCAGTTCTTC.

Note on this clonotype: A junction boundary mismatches the germline segment, possibly from a read error. In nucleotides, the CDR3 is TGTGCCAGCAGTTGGGACGGTCAAATGCAAAAACTGATTTTT. This encodes CASSWDGQMQKLIF. The V gene is TRBV12-3 or TRBV12-4, the J gene TRBJ1-4, with D perhaps matching TRBD1 (5 bases). This CDR3 has 14 amino acids.

The chain joins TRBV18 to TRBJ2-7; 8 nucleotides align to TRBD2. The J segment lost 4 bases and the V segment lost 3 bases, leaving 11 bases of the junction unmatched. CDR1 and CDR2 (germline): KGHSH, LQKENI. The CDR3 extends over 16 amino acids. The CDR3 region is CASSPVGGAKPYEQYF. The CDR3 DNA follows: TGTGCCAGCTCACCTGTCGGGGGGGCGAAGCCTTACGAGCAGTACTTC.

The genes are TRBV6-5 and TRBJ1-2; tentatively, D is TRBD1 (5 bases). The germline CDR1 and CDR2 sequences are MNHEY and SVGAGI. CDR3 length equals 15 residues. V shed 1 base and J shed 5 bases, with 14 bases lying between them. The CDR3 region is CASSYYVDTEYGYTF. The CDR3, as DNA: TGTGCCAGCAGTTACTACGTGGACACCGAATATGGCTACACCTTC.

In this sample, this clonotype turned up a few times. The chain links TRBV12-3 or TRBV12-4 to TRBJ1-3; 9 bases are shared with TRBD1. The CDR3 is 16 amino acids. J lost 4 bases, V lost 3 bases, and 7 bases had no gene match. This CDR3 is CASSFPGQGAGNTIYF. CDR3 DNA sequence: TGTGCCAGCAGTTTCCCGGGACAGGGTGCAGGAAACACCATATATTTT.

The chain joins TRBV7-9 to TRBJ2-7; TRBD2 matches 8 bases. CDR1 is SEHNR and CDR2 is FQNEAQ in the germline V gene (reference sequence). Trimming cost V 8 bases and J 0 bases; bases outside gene matches: 9. The CDR3 is 15 residues long. CDR3 in amino acids: CASGGIAGSSYEQYF. The CDR3 bases are TGTGCCAGCGGGGGGATAGCGGGGAGCTCCTACGAGCAGTACTTC.

This clonotype showed up just a few times. This chain connects TRBV24-1 to TRBJ2-1, with D uncertain. Germline-derived CDR1 and CDR2 are KGHDR and SFDVKD. This CDR3 spans 19 amino acids. Deletions cut 1 base from V and 10 bases from J, with 28 bases between. DNA of the CDR3: TGTGCCACCAGTGATTTAGCAAGGCCGGGCACCAACTCCAACCTGGAGCAGTTCTTC. It specifies CATSDLARPGTNSNLEQFF.

In this sample, this clonotype turned up many times. CDR3 sequence: CSASGGTGANVLTF. The CDR3 DNA follows: TGCAGTGCTAGCGGGGGGACTGGGGCCAACGTCCTGACTTTC. This rearrangement joins TRBV20-1 to TRBJ2-6; 7 nucleotides agree with TRBD2. V dropped 3 bases and J dropped 2; count of bases not matched to a gene: 1. CDR3 length: 14 residues. In germline, CDR1 is DFQATT, CDR2 SNEGSKA (reference sequence).

V is TRBV3-1 and J is TRBJ1-2; D possibly corresponds to TRBD1 (5 bases). V lost 6 bases and J lost 5, with 13 bases in between. The CDR3 totals 13 residues. CDR1 LGHDT and CDR2 YNNKEL come from the germline V gene (reference sequence). The CDR3 loop reads CASSLGAVYGYTF. The CDR3 DNA reads as TGTGCCAGCAGTCTAGGGGCGGTGTATGGCTACACCTTC. The full variable domain, completed using reference TRBV3-1 and TRBJ1-2, is DTAVSQTPKYLVTQMGNDKSIKCEQNLGHDTMYWYKQDSKKFLKIMFSYNNKELIINETVPNRFSPKSPDKAHLNLHINSLELGDSAVYFCASSLGAVYGYTFGSGTRLTVV.

The chain employs TRBV12-3 or TRBV12-4 and TRBJ2-5; D not resolved. This CDR3 region has 12 residues. V was cut by 4 bases and J by 7 bases, with 10 bases left in between. The CDR3 reads CASSSGWGTQYF. In DNA, the CDR3 is TGTGCCAGCAGTTCAGGTTGGGGGACCCAGTACTTC.

The rearrangement uses TRBV12-3 or TRBV12-4 and TRBJ2-3; TRBD1 might be the D (6 bases). CDR3 length: 14 amino acids. Trimming removed 6 bases at V and 2 bases at J, with 12 bases between. CDR3 sequence: CASRDSSDTDTQYF. The CDR3 DNA reads as TGTGCCAGCAGGGACAGTTCCGACACAGATACGCAGTATTTT.

The V gene is TRBV29-1, the J gene TRBJ2-3; no clear D. Germline values: CDR1 SQVTM, CDR2 ANQGSEA. CDR3 length equals 14 residues. Trimming left V 4 bases short and J 2 bases short, with 13 bases between. The CDR3 nucleotides are TGCAGCGTTGCGGTCACGGAGACCACAGATACGCAGTATTTT. This gives the protein CSVAVTETTDTQYF.

The chain is built from TRBV7-9 and TRBJ2-4; D gene ambiguous. The CDR3 is 16 amino acids. With 2 bases removed from V and 2 bases from J, the gap between germline ends came to 13 bases. Germline values: CDR1 SEHNR, CDR2 FQNEAQ (reference sequence). The CDR3 loop is CASSLSQIDPKNIQYF. In DNA form, the CDR3 reads TGTGCCAGCAGCTTATCCCAGATAGACCCCAAAAACATTCAGTACTTC.

This chain joins TRBV5-1 and TRBJ1-1; unclear D gene. The CDR3 consists of 13 residues. Trimming took 0 bases from V and 7 from J, leaving 10 bases between them. Germline-derived CDR1 and CDR2 are SGHRS and YFSETQ. CDR3 in amino acids: CASSLVRDGEAFF. CDR3 DNA sequence: TGCGCCAGCAGCTTGGTTCGGGATGGTGAAGCTTTCTTT.

The CDR3 loop is CASSLDAWAANEKLFF. The CDR3 nucleotides are TGTGCCAGCAGCTTAGACGCTTGGGCCGCTAATGAAAAACTGTTTTTT. The J gene is TRBJ1-4, the V gene TRBV7-2, with D unclear. The germline gives CDR1 SGHTA, CDR2 FQGNSA. CDR3 length: 16 amino acids. V was clipped by 1 base and J by 3 bases, with 12 bases between them. Variable domain in full (rest from reference TRBV7-2 and TRBJ1-4): GAGVSQSPSNKVTEKGKDVELRCDPISGHTALYWYRQSLGQGLEFLIYFQGNSAPDKSGLPSDRFSAERTGGSVSTLTIQRTQQEDSAVYLCASSLDAWAANEKLFFGSGTQLSVL.

This clonotype was recorded a few times. The rearrangement joins TRBV20-1 to TRBJ2-4; no clear D gene. Between the trimmed V and J ends, which lost 3 bases and 2 bases, there was a span of 11 bases. From germline, CDR1 is DFQATT and CDR2 SNEGSKA (reference sequence). There are 14 residues in the CDR3. CDR3 sequence: CSARPPWTKNIQYF. CDR3 coding DNA: TGCAGTGCTAGGCCGCCTTGGACCAAAAACATTCAGTACTTC.

This clonotype has just a few counts. The chain recombines TRBV9 with TRBJ2-1, with no clear D. The CDR3 consists of 16 residues. Germline V gene data show CDR1 as SGDLS and CDR2 as YYNGEE. V dropped 0 bases and J dropped 0 bases, with 10 bases sitting between them. CDR3 residues: CASSVVSLSSYNEQFF. Written as DNA, the CDR3 is TGTGCCAGCAGCGTAGTCTCGCTGAGCTCCTACAATGAGCAGTTCTTC.

The genes are TRBV5-1 and TRBJ2-5; maybe TRBD2 (6 bases). CDR1 SGHRS and CDR2 YFSETQ come from the germline V gene. The CDR3 loop spans 15 amino acids. Trimming left V 2 bases short and J 2 bases short, with 13 bases between. CDR3 DNA sequence: TGCGCCAGCAGCTTCCCAGGGAGGCGGCAAGAGACCCAGTACTTC. Residues: CASSFPGRRQETQYF.

V and J are TRBV19 and TRBJ1-1; 9 nucleotides align to TRBD1. Germline assignment: CDR1 LNHDA and CDR2 SQIVND (reference sequence). Unmatched junction bases numbered 5, after V lost 4 bases and J lost 5 bases. The length of the CDR3 is 14 residues. DNA of the CDR3: TGTGCCAGTAGTAACAGGGGGCGTCCGACTGAAGCTTTCTTT. Translating it yields CASSNRGRPTEAFF.

This clonotype appeared a few times. The chain joins TRBV12-3 or TRBV12-4 to TRBJ2-2; perhaps TRBD2 as D (5 bases). Trimming left V 5 bases short and J 7 bases short, with 14 bases between. This CDR3 contains 14 residues. The CDR3 region is CASSPSARDGELFF. The CDR3 coding sequence is TGTGCCAGCAGTCCTAGTGCGAGGGACGGGGAGCTGTTTTTT.

The V call is TRBV30, the J call TRBJ2-2; no clear D. Trimming stripped 1 base from V and 5 bases from J, with 11 bases between. The CDR3 is made up of 14 amino acids. The germline CDR1 and CDR2 sequences are GTSNPN and SVGIG (reference sequence). The CDR3 nucleotides are TGTGCCTGGAGTGGGTCGAGCTGGACCGGGGAGCTGTTTTTT. Protein: CAWSGSSWTGELFF. The full variable domain, completed using reference TRBV30 and TRBJ2-2, is SQTIHQWPATLVQPVGSPLSLECTVEGTSNPNLYWYRQAAGRGLQLLFYSVGIGQISSEVPQNLSASRPQDRQFILSSKKLLLSDSGFYLCAWSGSSWTGELFFGEGSRLTVL.

The chain links TRBV10-3 to TRBJ2-6, with TRBD1 matching over 9 bases. Trimming removed 8 bases from V and 3 bases from J; junction bases left unmatched: 5. The germline gives CDR1 ENHRY, CDR2 SYGVKD. The CDR3 is 15 amino acids. CDR3 protein: CAIGDRVDGANVLTF. In DNA form, the CDR3 reads TGTGCCATCGGGGACAGGGTTGATGGGGCCAACGTCCTGACTTTC.

The chain links TRBV6-1 to TRBJ2-1; either TRBD1 or TRBD2 may supply D (5 bases each). Germline lookup yields CDR1 MNHNS and CDR2 SASEGT. Deletions cut 8 bases from V and 2 bases from J, with 10 bases between. This CDR3 has 13 residues. CDR3 nucleotide sequence: TGTGCCAGCGGACGGGGCACCTACAATGAGCAGTTCTTC. It specifies CASGRGTYNEQFF.

V is TRBV15 and J is TRBJ2-5; D is tentatively TRBD1 or TRBD2 (5 bases each). Per germline, CDR1 LNHNV and CDR2 YYDKDF (reference sequence). Trimming shortened V by 1 base and J by 12 bases, and 21 bases separated the two germline ends. The CDR3 loop spans 15 amino acids. CDR3: CATSRGKGRDPIKYF. The CDR3 DNA is TGTGCCACCAGCAGAGGGAAAGGCCGGGACCCGATCAAGTACTTC.

This clonotype occurred many times. The chain employs TRBV9 and TRBJ2-1; D gene unclear. The V gene lost 4 bases and the J gene lost 4 bases, with 9 bases spanning the gap. CDR3 length equals 13 residues. Germline lookup yields CDR1 SGDLS and CDR2 YYNGEE. CDR3 in amino acids: CASSNLRYNEQFF. CDR3 DNA sequence: TGTGCCAGCAGCAATCTCAGGTACAATGAGCAGTTCTTC.

This clonotype was seen at least ten times. This rearrangement joins TRBV27 to TRBJ2-1, with a weak D call TRBD2 (7 bases). Trimming shortened V by 6 bases and J by 5 bases, and 17 bases separated the two germline ends. CDR1 is MNHEY and CDR2 is SMNVEV in the germline V gene (reference sequence). This CDR3 spans 15 amino acids. The CDR3 DNA is TGTGCCAGCAGCCAAGGCGGGGGCTTGAACAATGAGCAGTTCTTC. Protein product: CASSQGGGLNNEQFF.

The chain couples TRBV20-1 to TRBJ2-3; D gene unclear. This CDR3 is 12 amino acids long. Germline CDR1 DFQATT, CDR2 SNEGSKA (reference sequence). V was trimmed by 0 bases and J by 14 bases, leaving 15 bases between them. Written as DNA, the CDR3 is TGCAGTGCTAGAGATCTGGGGAAAAGTCTGTATTTT. The encoded protein is CSARDLGKSLYF.

This clonotype was recorded a few times. This chain connects TRBV5-1 to TRBJ1-1; the D gene is possibly TRBD1 (6 bases). V was clipped by 0 bases and J by 3 bases, with 18 bases between them. The germline V gene has CDR1 SGHRS and CDR2 YFSETQ. CDR3 length: 17 amino acids. DNA for the CDR3: TGCGCCAGCAGCTTGGGCCGGGACATCGAGAGGGACACTGAAGCTTTCTTT. This translates into CASSLGRDIERDTEAFF.

This chain uses TRBV7-6 with TRBJ2-1; D is unclear. The CDR3 is 12 residues long. Germline values: CDR1 SGHVS, CDR2 FNYEAQ. Deletions cut 4 bases from V and 6 bases from J, with 7 bases between. DNA of the CDR3: TGTGCCAGCAGCTACGGATCCAATGAGCAGTTCTTC. It codes for CASSYGSNEQFF.